This paragraph covers one T cell receptor (beta chain) sequence. What it recognizes is unknown. Total CD8+ T cells came from negative magnetic enrichment. The CDR3 is 12 residues long. Germline assignment: CDR1 SGHDN and CDR2 FVKESK. Libraries of TCR beta chains were produced by 5' RACE (UMI-labeled). Per the authors' pipeline: Functional CDR3 beta clonotypes, numbering between roughly 2,600 and 20,000, were present in each TCR beta library. TCRdb reworked the 5' RACE reads into one entry per CDR3 protein, no DNA. The V and J calls were not made by the authors but by TCRdb's processing. The sample data list fewer than 20,000 distinct CDR3 sequences. These data originate in a study of human CD8 memory T cell subsets. Findings and limits, study-wide: Minimally overlapping with each other were the repertoires of precursor exhausted and stem-like memory T cells. Stem-like memory T cells and precursor exhausted T cells both came out with similarly high diversity, but effector memory cells did not.

The sequencing input was CD8+ T cells from PBMCs. This sequence joins TRBV14 and TRBJ2-1. This clonotype was obtained from a human donor in good health. The CDR3 spells CASSPLGFGQFF.